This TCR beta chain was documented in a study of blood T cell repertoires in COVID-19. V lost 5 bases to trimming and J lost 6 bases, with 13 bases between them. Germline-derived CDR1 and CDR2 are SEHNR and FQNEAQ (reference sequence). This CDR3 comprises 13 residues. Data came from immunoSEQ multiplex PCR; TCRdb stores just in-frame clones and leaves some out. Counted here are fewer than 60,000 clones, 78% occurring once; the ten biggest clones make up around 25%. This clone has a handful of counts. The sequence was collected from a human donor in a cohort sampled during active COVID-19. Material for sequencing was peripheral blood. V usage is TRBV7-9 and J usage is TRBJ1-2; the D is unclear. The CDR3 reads CASSHEQFNGYTF. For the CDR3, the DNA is TGTGCCAGCAGCCATGAACAGTTCAATGGCTACACCTTC. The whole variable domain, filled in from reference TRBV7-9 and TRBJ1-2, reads DTGVSQNPRHKITKRGQNVTFRCDPISEHNRLYWYRQTLGQGPEFLTYFQNEAQLEKSRLLSDRFSAERPKGSFSTLEIQRTEQGDSAMYLCASSHEQFNGYTFGSGTRLTVV.